What follows describes a single T cell receptor (beta chain). The sample comes from a study of cytomegalovirus exposure and HLA in healthy donors. Per germline, CDR1 MNHEY and CDR2 SMNVEV (reference sequence). This CDR3 comprises 16 residues. J gave up 3 bases and V 6 bases, and 13 bases lay outside the gene matches. Profiling relied on immunoSEQ multiplex PCR, and the TCRdb table lists in-frame clones only, not all of them. The sample contains about 350,000 clones, about 85% of which appear only once. Sequencing input: PBMCs. This chain links TRBV27 with TRBJ2-7; 8 bases fit TRBD1. The receptor was isolated from a woman younger than 45 in good health and CMV-seropositive. CDR3 sequence reads: CASSRSRDRRLYEQYF. The CDR3 DNA is TGTGCCAGCAGCCGAAGCCGGGACAGGCGCCTCTACGAGCAGTACTTC.